The 2 T cell receptor beta chains given below trace back to one sample, sequenced in a study of metastatic and nonmetastatic thyroid tumors. TCRdb redid the clone calls on the PCR reads using MiXCR. The table lists 4,500 or so clones, around 35% of them singletons. Until they underwent thyroid surgery, no patient had received any treatment. The sequencing sample was made of adjacent normal tissue. These receptors originate from a female donor with papillary thyroid cancer or a benign thyroid nodule (not recorded which). Some clones in this sample may be carry-over from other donors' samples.

The V gene is TRBV19, the J gene TRBJ1-2; D not resolved. The V gene lost 2 bases and the J gene lost 5 bases, with 3 bases spanning the gap. Germline V lookup: CDR1 LNHDA, CDR2 SQIVND (reference sequence). The CDR3 totals 11 residues. CDR3 amino acids: CASSIQYGYTF. CDR3 DNA sequence: TGTGCCAGTAGTATACAGTATGGCTACACCTTC.

V usage is TRBV20-1 and J usage is TRBJ1-1; D may be TRBD1 (6 bases). Trimming took 0 bases from V and 4 from J, leaving 12 bases between them. Germline CDR1 and CDR2: DFQATT and SNEGSKA (reference sequence). The CDR3 contains 14 residues. The CDR3: CSARDQGRGTEAFF. In DNA, the CDR3 is TGCAGTGCTAGAGACCAGGGGAGAGGCACTGAAGCTTTCTTT.